This section outlines one TCR beta chain sequence together with its context. Produced via immunoSEQ multiplex PCR; TCRdb's table is partial and in-frame only. This table holds some 45,000 clones, roughly 90% found once. This CDR3 region has 17 residues. The V gene end was trimmed by 2 bases and the J gene end by 7 bases; junction bases not matched to a gene: 12. Per the germline V gene, CDR1 is ENHRY and CDR2 is SYGVKD. This record comes from a study of blood T cell repertoires in COVID-19. Across the study: Researchers got acute and convalescent COVID-19 samples from the United States, Italy and Spain. The analysed material was cDNA or gDNA that came from T cells, B-cell-depleted T cells, or PBMCs.

V is TRBV10-3 and J is TRBJ2-7, with TRBD2 matching 12 bases. The TCR was taken from a human donor in a cohort sampled during active COVID-19. Sequenced: peripheral blood. CDR3 coding DNA: TGTGCCATCAGTGAGGCCTTTACTAGCGGGGGGCCGGGTGAGCAGTACTTC. As protein: CAISEAFTSGGPGEQYF.